This note documents a single TCR beta chain sequence. With 7 bases removed from V and 1 base from J, the gap between germline ends came to 8 bases. CDR3 length: 12 residues. Germline assignment: CDR1 SGHTA and CDR2 FQGNSA. Only in-frame clones appear in the TCRdb table, and some are missing; sequencing was by immunoSEQ multiplex PCR. The data contain 100,000 to 120,000 clones, about four fifths of them seen just once; the ten biggest clones take up less than 15%. The sample belongs to a study of control samples from healthy donors and cancer patients. What was sequenced was blood. The V and J genes are TRBV7-2 and TRBJ2-7; no definite D call. This TCR was recovered from a woman between 45 and 65 years old in good health. CDR3 in amino acids: CASTPGSYEQYF. CDR3 bases: TGTGCCAGCACCCCGGGTTCCTACGAGCAGTACTTC.